This record looks at one TCR beta chain sequence and its context. These data are taken from a study of T cell repertoires in cytomegalovirus infection. From the reads, TCRdb called clonotypes with MiXCR, one entry per CDR3 protein. Counted here are approximately 700,000 distinct CDR3 sequences, about 40% occurring once; the ten biggest clones make up around 2.8%. Germline values: CDR1 DFQATT, CDR2 SNEGSKA (reference sequence). V shed 0 bases, J shed 6 bases, and the junction held 7 bases outside the gene matches. CDR3 size: 14 residues. This TCR came from a human donor in good health (CMV status not recorded). Some clones in this sample may be carry-over from other donors' samples. The sequencing sample was made of PBMCs. The chain uses TRBV20-1 and TRBJ1-2, with 7 positions matching TRBD1. The CDR3 DNA follows: TGCAGTGCTAGAGATAGCAGGGGGGCGAATGGCTACACCTTC. Translation: CSARDSRGANGYTF.